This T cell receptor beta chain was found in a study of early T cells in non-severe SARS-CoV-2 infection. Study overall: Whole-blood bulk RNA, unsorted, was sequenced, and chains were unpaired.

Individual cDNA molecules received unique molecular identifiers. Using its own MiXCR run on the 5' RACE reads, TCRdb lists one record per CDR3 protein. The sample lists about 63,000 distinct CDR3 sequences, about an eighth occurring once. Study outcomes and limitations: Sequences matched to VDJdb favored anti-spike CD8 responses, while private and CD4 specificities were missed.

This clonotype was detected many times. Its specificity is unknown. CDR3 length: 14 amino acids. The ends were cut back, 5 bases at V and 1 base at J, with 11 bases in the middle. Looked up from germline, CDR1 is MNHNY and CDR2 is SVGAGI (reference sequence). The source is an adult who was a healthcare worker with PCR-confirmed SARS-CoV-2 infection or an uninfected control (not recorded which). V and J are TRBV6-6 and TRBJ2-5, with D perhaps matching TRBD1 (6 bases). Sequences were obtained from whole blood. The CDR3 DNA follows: TGTGCCAGCAGTACTTGGACAGCCCAAGAGACCCAGTACTTC. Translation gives CASSTWTAQETQYF.